This is a list of T cell receptor beta chains from one sample in a study of cytomegalovirus exposure and HLA in healthy donors. Method: immunoSEQ multiplex PCR; TCRdb's copy keeps in-frame clones and lacks some. This table holds some 170,000 clones, about 80% found once. Sample: PBMCs. Receptor source: a woman aged 50 to 60 in good health and CMV-seronegative. Both conserved end residues are part of each CDR3. The D gene is left open where the match is weak. Only some rows state a clone size, as once, few, many or a class for expanded clones.

j_call	v_call	d_call	clone_size	cdr3_nt	cdr3_aa
TRBJ2-3	TRBV19	.	.	TGTGCCAGTACCCCGACTTACACAGATACGCAGTATTTT	CASTPTYTDTQYF
TRBJ2-3	TRBV14	.	.	TGTGCCAGCAGCCAAGACCTCGGGAGCCGAACAGATACGCAGTATTTT	CASSQDLGSRTDTQYF
TRBJ2-3	TRBV7-2	TRBD2	.	TGTGCCAGCAGCCCCTACCCCCAGCGGGGGGTGGGCACAGATACGCAGTATTTT	CASSPYPQRGVGTDTQYF
TRBJ2-7	TRBV29-1	.	.	TGCAGCGTTCGGAACTTAGCCACCGAGCAGTACTTC	CSVRNLATEQYF
TRBJ2-1	TRBV7-3	TRBD2	once	TGTGCCAGCAGCTTAAATCCTAGCGGGCTTTACAATGAGCAGTTCTTC	CASSLNPSGLYNEQFF
TRBJ1-3	TRBV18	.	.	TGTGCCAGCTCACCCTACGAGAGGGACTCTGGAAACACCATATATTTT	CASSPYERDSGNTIYF
TRBJ2-3	TRBV7-9	TRBD2	.	TGTGCCAGCAGCTTAAGGGGAGGGGCAGATACGCAGTATTTT	CASSLRGGADTQYF
TRBJ2-4	TRBV19	TRBD1	.	TGTGCCAGTAGTATCGGTCAGGGGGTTTCAAACATTCAGTACTTC	CASSIGQGVSNIQYF
TRBJ2-1	TRBV6-4	.	.	TGTGCCAGCAGTGAACGGGATCTCCCCCACAATGAGCAGTTCTTC	CASSERDLPHNEQFF
TRBJ2-7	TRBV9	TRBD1	.	TGTGCCAGCAGCGTAGCGGGGACAGGGTCCCTCGAGCAGTACTTC	CASSVAGTGSLEQYF
TRBJ1-6	TRBV10-3	.	.	TGTGCCATCAGAGACAGCAGCTCCTCCTATAATTCACCCCTCCACTTT	CAIRDSSSSYNSPLHF
TRBJ2-7	TRBV19	TRBD1	.	TGTGCCAGTAGTATAGGGGGACAGGGTGCCTACGAGCAGTACTTC	CASSIGGQGAYEQYF
TRBJ2-1	TRBV11-2	TRBD2	.	TGTGCCAGCAGCCCTACCCGGGGGGGCATCGATGAGCAGTTCTTC	CASSPTRGGIDEQFF
TRBJ2-1	TRBV9	.	few	TGTGCCAGCAGCCCCAGGACTCGGCGGAATTTCAATGAGCAGTTCTTC	CASSPRTRRNFNEQFF
TRBJ2-1	TRBV6-5	.	few	TGTGCCAGCACCAAAGCCGGGACATTGCACAATGAGCAGTTCTTC	CASTKAGTLHNEQFF
TRBJ2-3	TRBV5-4	TRBD2	.	TGTGCCAGCAGCCTGACTAGCGGGAGGGCCGATACGCAGTATTTT	CASSLTSGRADTQYF
TRBJ1-2	TRBV18	TRBD1	.	TGTGCCAGCTCACCGCTAGTGGGGACAGCTTATAACTATGGCTACACCTTC	CASSPLVGTAYNYGYTF
TRBJ2-1	TRBV11-2	.	.	TGTGCCAGCAGCTTAGGTCGCGATGAGCAGTTCTTC	CASSLGRDEQFF
TRBJ1-2	TRBV10-2	TRBD1	.	TGCGCCAGCAGTGTCGAGGACAGGGCAAACTATGGCTACACCTTC	CASSVEDRANYGYTF
TRBJ1-1	TRBV5-1	TRBD1	.	TGCGCCAGCAGCTTCTCAGGGGGGAAGGACACTGAAGCTTTCTTT	CASSFSGGKDTEAFF
TRBJ2-1	TRBV11-2	.	.	TGTGCCAGCAGCTTAGATTGGCAGGCCAATGAGCAGTTCTTC	CASSLDWQANEQFF
TRBJ2-1	TRBV10-3	TRBD2	.	TGTGCCATCAGTCCCGGACTAGCCTACAATGAGCAGTTCTTC	CAISPGLAYNEQFF
TRBJ1-4	TRBV27	TRBD1	.	TGTGCCAGCAGTTCTGACAGGGGAGAAAAACTGTTTTTT	CASSSDRGEKLFF
TRBJ1-4	TRBV7-2	TRBD1	.	TGTGCCAGCAGCTTGACAGGGGGCCAGGAAAAACTGTTTTTT	CASSLTGGQEKLFF
TRBJ2-7	TRBV27	.	.	TGTGCCAGCAGTCAGGGTTTGGGTGAGCAGTACTTC	CASSQGLGEQYF
TRBJ1-6	TRBV2	TRBD1	.	TGTGCCAGCACCGAGACGGACAGGAATAATTCACCCCTCCACTTT	CASTETDRNNSPLHF
TRBJ1-1	TRBV7-7	.	.	TGTGCTAGCAGTCTCACACAGGGATCTGAAGCTTTCTTT	CASSLTQGSEAFF
TRBJ1-1	TRBV7-8	TRBD1	once	TGTGCCAGCAGCTTAACAGGGGAGTCTGAAGCTTTCTTT	CASSLTGESEAFF
TRBJ2-1	TRBV2	TRBD2	once	TGTGCCAGCAGAGACCCTAGCGGGGGGGCGAGTGAGCAGTTCTTC	CASRDPSGGASEQFF
TRBJ2-5	TRBV25-1	TRBD2	.	TGTGCCAGCAGTGACCCCGCGACTAGCGGGACTCAAGAGACCCAGTACTTC	CASSDPATSGTQETQYF
TRBJ2-1	TRBV11-3	.	.	TGTGCCAGCAGCTCCAGGCAGAGGGGGAGGAAGGGGGGGGAATACAATGAGCAGTTCTTC	CASSSRQRGRKGGEYNEQFF
TRBJ2-3	TRBV10-1	TRBD2	.	TGCGCCAGCAGTGAGTCGGTGGCTAGCGGGGTCACAGATACGCAGTATTTT	CASSESVASGVTDTQYF
TRBJ1-2	TRBV28	.	.	TGTGCCAGCAGTCCCCCTCCTCAGGGCGTCGGCTACACCTTC	CASSPPPQGVGYTF
TRBJ2-7	TRBV7-9	.	.	TGTGCCAGCAGCTTAGTGGGACTCAAGCCCTACGAGCAGTACTTC	CASSLVGLKPYEQYF
TRBJ2-7	TRBV10-2	TRBD2	.	TGCGCCAGCAGCGCGGGGGGATTTGGCAACGAGCAGTACTTC	CASSAGGFGNEQYF
TRBJ2-1	TRBV11-2	.	.	TGTGCCAGCAGCGCCAGAACTAGGAAGGGGCAGTTCTTC	CASSARTRKGQFF
TRBJ2-7	TRBV7-7	.	.	TGTGCCAGCAGCTTAAACCCCGGGGATTACGAGCAGTACTTC	CASSLNPGDYEQYF
TRBJ2-3	TRBV30	TRBD1	.	TGTGCCTGGAGTCAGGGGGTGGGCACAGATACGCAGTATTTT	CAWSQGVGTDTQYF
TRBJ1-2	TRBV5-6	TRBD1	.	TGTGCCAGCAGCTTGGAAATAGGGACAGGTTGGGATGATGGCTACACCTTC	CASSLEIGTGWDDGYTF
TRBJ2-7	TRBV25-1	.	.	TGTGCCAGCTGGGGCCGGGCAACCGAGCAGTACTTC	CASWGRATEQYF
TRBJ1-6	TRBV5-6	.	.	TGTGCCAGCAGCTCTGTGACAGAACCCTATTCACCCCTCCACTTT	CASSSVTEPYSPLHF
TRBJ2-6	TRBV10-3	.	.	TGTGCCATCAGTGACCAATCCCAAGCCTCTGGGGCCAACGTCCTGACTTTC	CAISDQSQASGANVLTF
TRBJ2-1	TRBV9	TRBD1	.	TGTGCCAGCAGCGTAGGGGACAGACTGTACAATGAGCAGTTCTTC	CASSVGDRLYNEQFF
TRBJ2-5	TRBV15	.	.	TGTGCCACCAGCAGAGGTCAGGGGAATCAAGAGACCCAGTACTTC	CATSRGQGNQETQYF
TRBJ2-1	TRBV7-2	.	.	TGTGCCAGCAGCTTATTTCCCCCGTTGAATGAGCAGTTCTTC	CASSLFPPLNEQFF
TRBJ2-7	TRBV11-3	TRBD1	.	TGTGCCAGCAGCTTGACAGGGTTCGAGCAGTACTTC	CASSLTGFEQYF